These 25 T cell receptor beta chains were all obtained from the same sample, sequenced in a study of T cell repertoires in cytomegalovirus infection. TCRdb used MiXCR to reprocess the reads, holding one entry per CDR3 protein. The sample includes 200,000 or so distinct CDR3 sequences, roughly 30% of them seen just once. The sequenced material came from PBMCs. These TCRs come from a human donor in good health (CMV status not recorded). Some clones in this sample may be carry-over from other donors' samples.

The gene calls are TRBV7-2 and TRBJ2-1; unclear D gene. CDR3 length: 14 residues. Trimming removed 0 bases from V and 6 bases from J, with 9 bases in between. The germline gives CDR1 SGHTA, CDR2 FQGNSA. The CDR3 spells CASSLASDRNEQFF. For the CDR3, the DNA is TGTGCCAGCAGCTTAGCCTCAGATCGCAATGAGCAGTTCTTC.

This clonotype was found a few times. This sequence joins TRBV27 and TRBJ1-1; TRBD1 matches at 11 bases. J was trimmed by 0 bases and V by 4 bases; bases with no gene match: 4. Germline V gives CDR1 MNHEY, CDR2 SMNVEV (reference sequence). CDR3 size: 16 residues. CDR3 DNA sequence: TGTGCCAGCAGTTGGGGGGGACAGGGGGTGAACACTGAAGCTTTCTTT. It codes for CASSWGGQGVNTEAFF.

The table lists this clonotype with a few counts. This chain connects TRBV19 to TRBJ1-5; a weak D match, TRBD1 (5 bases). The CDR3 consists of 14 residues. CDR1 is LNHDA, CDR2 SQIVND, per germline (reference sequence). Deletions cut 7 bases from V and 5 bases from J, with 15 bases between. This chain's CDR3 is CASTLWQGDQPQHF. The DNA of the CDR3 is TGTGCCAGTACCCTCTGGCAGGGAGATCAGCCCCAGCATTTT.

This clonotype has ten or more counts. V gene TRBV7-8 combines with J gene TRBJ2-7, with 7 bases lining up with TRBD1. The CDR3 loop spans 17 amino acids. CDR1 and CDR2 (germline): SGHVS, FQNEAQ. Trimming removed 5 bases from V and 1 base from J; junction bases left unmatched: 14. The chain's CDR3 is CASSRPDRDSLSYEQYF. CDR3 nucleotides: TGTGCCAGCAGCCGTCCTGACCGGGACAGCCTTTCCTACGAGCAGTACTTC.

V is TRBV18 and J is TRBJ2-1; D uncertain. CDR1 and CDR2 from the germline V gene are KGHSH and LQKENI. There are 12 residues in the CDR3. The V end lost 2 bases, the J end lost 10 bases, and 9 bases lay between the germline ends. CDR3: CASSPTRGEQFF. The CDR3 bases are TGTGCCAGCTCACCAACGCGAGGAGAGCAGTTCTTC. Drawing the rest from reference TRBV18 and TRBJ2-1, the complete variable domain is NAGVMQNPRHLVRRRGQEARLRCSPMKGHSHVYWYRQLPEEGLKFMVYLQKENIIDESGMPKERFSAEFPKEGPSILRIQQVVRGDSAAYFCASSPTRGEQFFGPGTRLTVL.

V usage is TRBV19 and J usage is TRBJ1-5, with 9 positions matching TRBD1. Per germline, CDR1 LNHDA and CDR2 SQIVND (reference sequence). V was clipped by 3 bases and J by 3 bases; unmatched bases: 3. There are 15 residues in the CDR3. CDR3 in amino acids: CASSIGTGINQPQHF. The DNA for the CDR3 is TGTGCCAGTAGTATTGGGACAGGGATCAATCAGCCCCAGCATTTT. The full variable domain, with the rest looked up from reference TRBV19 and TRBJ1-5, is DGGITQSPKYLFRKEGQNVTLSCEQNLNHDAMYWYRQDPGQGLRLIYYSQIVNDFQKGDIAEGYSVSREKKESFPLTVTSAQKNPTAFYLCASSIGTGINQPQHFGDGTRLSIL.

This clonotype has just a few counts. J is TRBJ2-6 and V is TRBV2; 7 bases map to TRBD1. Germline V gene data show CDR1 as SNHLY and CDR2 as FYNNEI. V lost 6 bases and J lost 2; bases outside the gene matches: 4. The CDR3 covers 15 residues. Here the CDR3 reads CASSDDRAGANVLTF. CDR3 bases: TGTGCCAGCAGCGACGACAGGGCTGGGGCCAACGTCCTGACTTTC.

The chain joins TRBV25-1 to TRBJ2-7; D gene unclear. In germline, CDR1 is MGHDK, CDR2 SYGVNS. CDR3 size: 10 residues. Trimming took off 8 bases at V and 3 bases at J, with 5 bases between the two ends. As DNA, the CDR3 is TGTGCCAGCCAGGACTACGAGCAGTACTTC. Amino acids: CASQDYEQYF.

The sample holds many counts of this clonotype. V usage is TRBV7-6 and J usage is TRBJ2-7; tentative D call: TRBD2 (5 bases). CDR3 size: 13 residues. Germline-derived CDR1 and CDR2 are SGHVS and FNYEAQ. V dropped 5 bases and J dropped 0 bases, with 8 bases sitting between them. The CDR3 DNA reads as TGTGCCAGCAGCGAGGGCGTCTCCTACGAGCAGTACTTC. It yields the protein CASSEGVSYEQYF.

This clonotype was picked up a small number of times. As DNA, the CDR3 is TGTGCCAGCAGCCCGAGTGACACCTCTGGAAACACCATATATTTT. Its protein is CASSPSDTSGNTIYF. This chain joins TRBV7-8 and TRBJ1-3; D call uncertain. The V gene's germline CDR1 is SGHVS and CDR2 FQNEAQ. The CDR3 totals 15 residues. V dropped 5 bases and J dropped 0 bases, with 11 bases sitting between them.

J is TRBJ1-6 and V is TRBV19; 7 bases line up with TRBD1. This CDR3 is built from 15 residues. Trimming took 3 bases from V and 7 from J; bases not matched to a gene: 6. Germline V gene data show CDR1 as LNHDA and CDR2 as SQIVND (reference sequence). The CDR3 spells CASSMEGAENSPLHF. The CDR3, as DNA: TGTGCCAGTAGTATGGAGGGGGCAGAGAATTCACCCCTCCACTTT.

This sequence joins TRBV20-1 and TRBJ1-1, with D maybe TRBD1 (5 bases). V dropped 0 bases and J dropped 5 bases, with 22 bases sitting between them. Germline CDR1 DFQATT, CDR2 SNEGSKA (reference sequence). This CDR3 region has 17 residues. CDR3 amino acids: CSARDSLMRGIRTEAFF. Written as DNA, the CDR3 is TGCAGTGCTAGAGATTCCCTTATGCGGGGGATCAGGACTGAAGCTTTCTTT.

This clonotype turned up a few times. CDR3 sequence (DNA): TGTGCCATCAGTTTGACAGGGGATGGCTACACCTTC. This encodes CAISLTGDGYTF. The rearrangement uses TRBV10-3 and TRBJ1-2; TRBD1 matches at 8 bases. The CDR3 is 12 amino acids. V trimming: 5 bases; J trimming: 6 bases; junction bases outside the gene matches: 2. CDR1 is ENHRY, CDR2 SYGVKD, per germline.

The chain has TRBV5-4 and TRBJ2-7; D is uncertain. The germline gives CDR1 SGHNT, CDR2 YYREEE (reference sequence). This CDR3 region has 13 residues. Deletions cut 4 bases from V and 2 bases from J, with 10 bases between. In nucleotides, the CDR3 is TGTGCCAGCAGCCCTACCGATACCTACGAGCAGTACTTC. This encodes CASSPTDTYEQYF.

This clonotype was detected ten times or more. V usage is TRBV7-2 and J usage is TRBJ2-7; no clear D gene. Germline-derived CDR1 and CDR2 are SGHTA and FQGNSA. The CDR3 has 13 amino acids. V lost 2 bases, J lost 4 bases, and 9 bases lay in between. The CDR3 nucleotides are TGTGCCAGCAGCTTATATCAGAGTTACGAGCAGTACTTC. Protein product: CASSLYQSYEQYF.

The chain joins TRBV2 to TRBJ2-7, with 11 bases that match TRBD1. In germline, CDR1 is SNHLY, CDR2 FYNNEI. The CDR3 is 17 residues long. Trimming at V came to 5 bases and at J to 4 bases, leaving 13 bases not matched to a gene. In DNA, the CDR3 is TGTGCCAGCAGTCCACTCTATAACCGGGACAGGGGGTACGAGCAGTACTTC. This sequence encodes CASSPLYNRDRGYEQYF.

This clonotype showed up many times. The rearrangement joins TRBV20-1 to TRBJ1-2, with D unresolved. In germline, CDR1 is DFQATT, CDR2 SNEGSKA (reference sequence). The length of the CDR3 is 13 residues. Between the trimmed V and J ends, which lost 5 bases and 4 bases, there was a span of 14 bases. The CDR3 reads CSAQQRLLYGYTF. The DNA for the CDR3 is TGCAGTGCTCAGCAGCGTCTGCTCTATGGCTACACCTTC.

This clonotype was observed a few times. The chain carries TRBV5-1 and TRBJ2-5, with a weak D call TRBD1 (6 bases). With 5 bases removed from V and 2 bases from J, the gap between germline ends came to 25 bases. Looked up from germline, CDR1 is SGHRS and CDR2 is YFSETQ. CDR3 length: 18 residues. The CDR3, as DNA: TGCGCCAGCAGTCGGGCGAGCAGGGGAAGGGTTGGGCAAGAGACCCAGTACTTC. It translates to CASSRASRGRVGQETQYF.

The V gene is TRBV23-1, the J gene TRBJ1-2, with unresolved D. TRBV23-1 is filed as an ORF, its function uncertain. Deletions cut 11 bases from V and 7 bases from J, with 11 bases between. This CDR3 is 10 amino acids long. The CDR3 here is CAFRMSGYTF. For the CDR3, the DNA is TGCGCCTTTAGGATGAGTGGCTACACCTTC.

For this clonotype: One end of the junction fails to match germline, which may point to a read error. This chain uses TRBV7-6 with TRBJ2-3, with TRBD1 identical over 11 bases. The length of the CDR3 is 13 residues. In germline, CDR1 is SGHVS, CDR2 FNYEAQ. The CDR3 spells CASSPSPRDRGDF. The CDR3 bases are TGTGCCAGCAGCCCCTCACCCCGGGACAGGGGGGATTTT.

The chain employs TRBV12-5 and TRBJ1-1; tentative D call: TRBD1 (6 bases). Germline lookup yields CDR1 LGHNT and CDR2 FRNRAP. Deletions cut 4 bases from V and 9 bases from J, with 21 bases between. This CDR3 has 15 amino acids. CDR3 coding DNA: TGTGCTAGTGGTTCGCCGAGGGAGGGACACGATAAAGCTTTCTTT. This codes for CASGSPREGHDKAFF.

This clonotype showed up just a few times. The chain carries TRBV6-6 and TRBJ1-6, with 8 bases lining up with TRBD1. Losses at the gene ends were 7 bases for V and 0 bases for J; bases not matched to a gene: 8. The CDR3 runs 17 residues. CDR1 MNHNY and CDR2 SVGAGI come from the germline V gene (reference sequence). The chain's CDR3 is CASNPGTGDSYNSPLHF. CDR3 in DNA: TGTGCCAGCAACCCTGGGACAGGCGACTCCTATAATTCACCCCTCCACTTT.

There are many counts of this clonotype. This sequence joins TRBV7-2 and TRBJ2-5; D is ambiguous. V was shortened by 5 bases and J by 4 bases, with 14 bases between the two germline ends. Germline CDR1 SGHTA, CDR2 FQGNSA. The CDR3 has 14 amino acids. For the CDR3, the DNA is TGTGCCAGCAGCGTGAGTGTCGATTCAGAGACCCAGTACTTC. Translation: CASSVSVDSETQYF.

This clonotype was recorded many times. The chain couples TRBV7-2 to TRBJ2-7; D unclear. The CDR3 is made up of 13 amino acids. The germline V gene has CDR1 SGHTA and CDR2 FQGNSA. V dropped 3 bases and J dropped 1 base, with 7 bases sitting between them. The chain's CDR3 is CASSLRPSYEQYF. CDR3 coding DNA: TGTGCCAGCAGCTTGAGACCTTCCTACGAGCAGTACTTC.

The V gene is TRBV2, the J gene TRBJ2-2; TRBD1 might be the D (6 bases). V lost 8 bases and J lost 1, with 17 bases in between. Germline CDR1 reads SNHLY; CDR2 reads FYNNEI. The CDR3 is 16 amino acids. The CDR3 sequence: CASVPGQWGNTGELFF. The DNA for the CDR3 is TGTGCCAGCGTACCTGGACAGTGGGGGAACACCGGGGAGCTGTTTTTT.